The rows below give T cell receptor beta chains drawn from one sample of a study of blood T cell repertoires in COVID-19. The table came from immunoSEQ multiplex PCR; TCRdb's copy has only in-frame clones and leaves some out. Counted here are tens of thousands of clones, 79% occurring once; the ten biggest clones make up roughly 25%. Source material: peripheral blood. The receptor source for this set is a man between 70 and 80 years old with acute or convalescent COVID-19. Both conserved end residues are part of each CDR3. The D gene is left open where the match is weak. Only some rows state a clone size, as once, few, many or a class for expanded clones.

once,TRBJ1-5,TRBV19,.,TGTGCCAGTAGTAGACGGGGGCAGCCCCAGCATTTT,CASSRRGQPQHF
.,TRBJ1-1,TRBV10-1,TRBD1,TGCGCCAGCAGTGAGGGTAGGGGGCAAGGGAACACTGAAGCTTTCTTT,CASSEGRGQGNTEAFF
once,TRBJ2-1,TRBV6-5,TRBD2,TGTGCCACCGACCTGGCGGGGGGACTATACAATGAGCAGTTCTTC,CATDLAGGLYNEQFF
.,TRBJ1-1,TRBV28,TRBD1,TGTGCCAGCAGAGCAGGGGGAAAGGACACTGAAGCTTTCTTT,CASRAGGKDTEAFF
.,TRBJ1-2,TRBV12-3/TRBV12-4,.,TGTGCCAGCAGTTTTACTGGGGGCGGCTACACCTTC,CASSFTGGGYTF
.,TRBJ2-7,TRBV7-9,TRBD1,TGTGCCAGCAGGGACAGGGTCGGCGAGCAGTACTTC,CASRDRVGEQYF
.,TRBJ1-2,TRBV24-1,TRBD1,TGTGCCACCAGTGATTTGCAGGGGGACTATGGCTACACCTTC,CATSDLQGDYGYTF
.,TRBJ2-2,TRBV7-9,TRBD1,TGTGCCAGCAGCTCCGGGACAGGGGTGACCGGGGAGCTGTTTTTT,CASSSGTGVTGELFF
.,TRBJ1-5,TRBV28,.,TGTGCCAGCAGTTTTACTAGCGGGGGCGGACAGCCCCAGCATTTT,CASSFTSGGGQPQHF
.,TRBJ1-4,TRBV9,.,TGTGCCAGCAGCGTAGGGGCCGGTCATGAAAAACTGTTTTTT,CASSVGAGHEKLFF
.,TRBJ1-2,TRBV7-2,.,TGTGCCAGCAGCTTAGCGGGAGGGGTGGGAGGCTACACCTTC,CASSLAGGVGGYTF
.,TRBJ2-2,TRBV28,.,TGTGCCAGCAGTCTAGTAGCCCCTATGCGCACCGGGGAGCTGTTTTTT,CASSLVAPMRTGELFF
.,TRBJ2-7,TRBV28,.,TGTGCCAGCAGCCCACCTCTAGCCCCCCACGAGCAGTACTTC,CASSPPLAPHEQYF
.,TRBJ2-7,TRBV28,TRBD2,TGTGCCAGCAGCCCCCCGGGACTAACCTACGAGCAGTACTTC,CASSPPGLTYEQYF
.,TRBJ2-4,TRBV27,TRBD2,TGTGCCAGCAGCCCGGGGGGAGCCAAAAACATTCAGTACTTC,CASSPGGAKNIQYF
.,TRBJ1-6,TRBV7-9,.,TGTGCCAGCAGCTTGGACACATTTAATTCACCCCTCCACTTT,CASSLDTFNSPLHF
.,TRBJ1-2,TRBV27,.,TGTGCCAGCAGTTTACAGGCAGTTTCCCACTATGGCTACACCTTC,CASSLQAVSHYGYTF
.,TRBJ2-2,TRBV28,.,TGTGCCAGCAGATCCTCCGCGGGCACCGGGGAGCTGTTTTTT,CASRSSAGTGELFF
.,TRBJ2-1,TRBV6-5,TRBD2,TGTGCCAGCATTCCTTGGACTAGCGGGAACAATGAGCAGTTCTTC,CASIPWTSGNNEQFF
.,TRBJ1-2,TRBV5-1,.,TGCGCCAGCAGCCCCACGTTGCGGGGCTATGGCTACACCTTC,CASSPTLRGYGYTF
.,TRBJ2-1,TRBV24-1,TRBD2,TGTGCCACCAGTGATTCCAGCGGGAGGGCCGGGAATGAGCAGTTCTTC,CATSDSSGRAGNEQFF
.,TRBJ2-1,TRBV29-1,TRBD2,TGCAGCGTTGAAGATGATGGGGGGGTTAGAGATGAGCAGTTCTTC,CSVEDDGGVRDEQFF
.,TRBJ1-6,TRBV3-1/TRBV3-2,.,TGTGCCAGCAGCCCGGGACTACTCTATAATTCACCCCTCCACTTT,CASSPGLLYNSPLHF
.,TRBJ1-5,TRBV4-1,TRBD1,TGCGCCAGCAGCCAAGAAGGTGGCGCAGGGGGGAATCAGCCCCAGCATTTT,CASSQEGGAGGNQPQHF
.,TRBJ1-5,TRBV29-1,.,TGCAGCGTTGACACCGGGGGTGGCAATCAGCCCCAGCATTTT,CSVDTGGGNQPQHF
.,TRBJ1-5,TRBV15,TRBD1,TGTGCCACCAGCAGTCAGGGGGCGTATCAGCCCCAGCATTTT,CATSSQGAYQPQHF
few,TRBJ1-3,TRBV10-3,TRBD1,TGTGCCATCGGGACAGGGTCGGGAAACACCATATATTTT,CAIGTGSGNTIYF
.,TRBJ2-1,TRBV6-5,.,TGTGCCAGCAGTTACGGGGCTTACAATGAGCAGTTCTTC,CASSYGAYNEQFF